The present TCR beta chain was sequenced within a study of shared clonotypes between healthy human individuals (dated by TCRdb to 2020 to 2021). Some background on the complete study: The cohort included three men and a couple of women between 18 and 49 years of age. For each donor, CD4 naive and CD4 memory were each given three plates, CD8 naive was given two plates, and CD8 memory was given one plate. To estimate repertoire size and how much clonotypes are shared between individuals, the study performed deep sequencing of blood TCR repertoires from 4 to 6 healthy adults. Different laboratories and diverse techniques were used to prepare libraries and sequence TCR repertoires, to increase sequencing depth and limit assay-specific biases. Each donor's leukapheresis produced roughly between about 0.85 and 10 billion PBMCs. Study-wide conclusions, independent of this receptor: Larger estimated clonotype richness was generally found for naive subsets than for memory subsets. When four donors were compared, the shared fraction of clonotypes was approximately 5% for naive CD4, approximately 3.5% for naive CD8, 2.3% for memory CD4, and less than 0.45% for memory CD8. Sampling was restricted to blood, and TCR repertoires in tissues likely differ from the TCR repertoires found in blood. The genetic and exposure-history diversity represented was limited by the small number of donors. Higher generation probabilities were observed for clonotypes shared by all four sorted-subset donors than for non-shared clonotypes. Pairwise subsampling led to the expectation that sequencing depth would affect the degree of clonotype sharing among donors. Even with the large sequencing depth, rarefaction of the sorted-subset datasets indicated that sequencing was incomplete.

On this clone itself: This receptor's antigen is unknown. Base quality data are lacking; no much larger clone is found one base away.

The donors were healthy, HIV-negative adults who had no recently reported acute infections or vaccinations. Only Caucasian adults living in Nashville, Tennessee, USA were represented among the donors. CD4+ T cells were enriched through magnetic negative selection, after which naive cells were positively selected on CD45RA and the remaining negative fraction served as the memory subset. After blood collection by leukapheresis, PBMCs were isolated using Ficoll-Histopaque density gradient centrifugation and then cryopreserved in the vapor phase of liquid nitrogen. Analytical flow cytometry was used to check the purity and quantity of each magnetically sorted T cell population. Each sorted fraction had its genomic DNA isolated and then quantified by UV absorbance on a Nanodrop 2000c. The V end gives up 3 bases and the J end 10 bases, leaving 12 bases in the junction not matched to a gene. The CDR3, from cysteine to phenylalanine, totals 15 residues. Only the CDR3 part of the read is kept: 45 bases, read in frame from the first base. The germline V gene yields SGHRS for CDR1 and YFSETQ for CDR2.

Using the deep immunoSEQ assay, TCR CDR3 regions were amplified from genomic DNA by multiplex PCR. Extracted genomic DNA from each cell subset was spread evenly across all wells of several immunoSEQ 96-well plates, with each plate serving as a replicate. For sorted subsets, about 200 ng genomic DNA, equal to tens of thousands of T cell genomes, was loaded into each replicate PCR. Purified libraries were quantified with a Qubit 3.0 fluorometer, sized on a Bioanalyzer 2100, and re-quantified with the KAPA Library Quantification kit. Each immunoSEQ 96-well plate was sequenced on its own single-read 150-cycle Illumina NextSeq 550 flow cell. In the original analysis: Because the immunoSEQ output held only junctional sequences and lacked quality scores, the filtering could not match the filtering applied to full-length reads. Sequences were annotated with PyIR, a Python wrapper for IgBLAST v1.9, using IMGT germline references to assign V/J genes and CDR3. Reads were filtered out if the reads had weak V/J assignments (E-value above 1e-6), no CDR3, stop codons, out-of-frame junctions, or ambiguous translated residues. V3J clonotypes were defined as sequences sharing an identical inferred V gene, J gene, and CDR3 amino acid sequence. To compute the percentage overlap between repertoires, the number of shared unique clonotypes was divided by the size of the smaller repertoire. Repertoire richness was assessed with RTK rarefaction, the Chao1 estimator, and Recon v2.1 estimates of unobserved clonotypes. Generation probabilities were computed with OLGA for all TCRbeta clonotypes obtained by the gDNA method from several donors. TCRdb holds this immuneACCESS table with in-frame rearrangements only. Some clones are missing; in checked studies, unresolved V genes explain under half, and the rest has no known cause. The V and J calls and clone size come from that table; D and trimming were worked out from the DNA. The sample profile shows under 1,100,000 clones; around 82% of them were found once. The ten largest clones take up more than 0.55% of the sample.

The receptor chain draws on TRBV5-1 and TRBJ2-1; 8 middle bases align to TRBD1. The sequencing input was memory CD4+ T cells from PBMCs. Read against the paper, the sample's cell subset or site label means: CD45RA-negative fraction. This clonotype originated in a man between 18 and 35 years old in good health. Some clones in this sample may be carry-over from other donors' samples. The encoded CDR3 is CASSYAGQGRAEQFF. The bases are TGCGCCAGCAGCTACGCCGGACAGGGCCGCGCAGAGCAGTTCTTC.